The 19 T cell receptor beta chains in this list originate from one sample, sequenced in a study of blood T cell repertoires in COVID-19. Some clones are missing from TCRdb's copy, which holds only in-frame ones; the method was immunoSEQ multiplex PCR. The repertoire has about 220,000 clones, roughly 84% of them found once; the top ten carry approximately 4%. Specimen: peripheral blood. These receptors originate from a woman older than 75 with acute or convalescent COVID-19.

The chain uses TRBV3-1 (or the pseudogene TRBV3-2) and TRBJ1-1; TRBD1 aligns across 7 bases. This CDR3 has 12 residues. Looked up from germline, CDR1 is LGHDT and CDR2 is YNNKEL (reference sequence). With 5 bases clipped from V and 11 bases from J, the junction kept 8 bases outside the gene matches. The CDR3 here is CASSIVGRGAFF. The CDR3 DNA follows: TGTGCCAGCAGCATCGTCGGCAGGGGGGCTTTCTTT.

V is TRBV6-1 and J is TRBJ1-5; no clear D gene. CDR1 and CDR2 from the germline V gene are MNHNS and SASEGT. The V end was cut by 1 base, the J end by 0 bases, with 10 bases between. This CDR3 has 16 amino acids. CDR3 protein: CASSEVPRDSNQPQHF. The CDR3 region has the DNA TGTGCCAGCAGTGAAGTGCCGAGGGATAGCAATCAGCCCCAGCATTTT.

The chain joins TRBV7-9 to TRBJ2-7; 7 bases match TRBD1. Looked up from germline, CDR1 is SEHNR and CDR2 is FQNEAQ (reference sequence). V trimming: 2 bases; J trimming: 3 bases; junction bases outside the gene matches: 1. The CDR3 has 13 residues. The CDR3 loop is CASSLWTGYEQYF. As DNA, the CDR3 is TGTGCCAGCAGCTTATGGACAGGCTACGAGCAGTACTTC.

The rearrangement uses TRBV10-3 and TRBJ2-7, with TRBD1 matching over 11 bases. CDR3 size: 17 residues. Germline loops: CDR1 ENHRY, CDR2 SYGVKD. The V gene end was trimmed by 2 bases and the J gene end by 2 bases; junction bases not matched to a gene: 8. CDR3 amino acids: CAISEGIGQGAAYEQYF. In DNA, the CDR3 is TGTGCCATCAGTGAGGGTATTGGACAGGGGGCCGCCTACGAGCAGTACTTC.

There are a few counts of this clone. The chain uses TRBV7-2 and TRBJ1-1, with TRBD1 matching 7 bases. Germline V gives CDR1 SGHTA, CDR2 FQGNSA. Unmatched junction bases numbered 11, after V lost 7 bases and J lost 6 bases. The CDR3 runs 14 residues. Written as DNA, the CDR3 is TGTGCCAGCACACTCAGACAGGGCACCCCTGAAGCTTTCTTT. It codes for CASTLRQGTPEAFF.

This clone was recorded once. CDR3: CASSLVGQGMGEAFF. In nucleotides, the CDR3 is TGTGCCAGCAGCTTAGTGGGACAGGGGATGGGTGAAGCTTTCTTT. V and J are TRBV11-3 and TRBJ1-1; 10 nucleotides align to TRBD1. The length of the CDR3 is 15 residues. V shed 1 base, J shed 7 bases, and the junction held 6 bases outside the gene matches. In germline, CDR1 is SGHNT, CDR2 YENEEA.

The rearrangement links TRBV19 to TRBJ1-4; 11 bases are a match to TRBD1. The CDR3 sequence is 18 residues long. The germline gives CDR1 LNHDA, CDR2 SQIVND (reference sequence). V was clipped by 6 bases and J by 4 bases; unmatched bases: 13. The DNA of the CDR3 is TGTGCCAGTAGCAGGGACAGGGGGAATCGAAATGGTAATGAAAAACTGTTTTTT. Translation: CASSRDRGNRNGNEKLFF.

The chain joins TRBV9 to TRBJ2-3; TRBD2 might be the D (5 bases). Per the germline V gene, CDR1 is SGDLS and CDR2 is YYNGEE. The V end was cut by 0 bases, the J end by 0 bases, with 8 bases between. CDR3 length equals 15 residues. CDR3: CASSVDGGSTDTQYF. DNA of the CDR3: TGTGCCAGCAGCGTAGATGGCGGGAGCACAGATACGCAGTATTTT.

V gene TRBV7-9 combines with J gene TRBJ1-4; unclear D gene. Germline V gives CDR1 SEHNR, CDR2 FQNEAQ (reference sequence). The CDR3 has 14 amino acids. V was shortened by 6 bases and J by 0 bases, with 8 bases between the two germline ends. CDR3 amino acids: CASSLASTNEKLFF. DNA for the CDR3: TGTGCCAGCAGTCTAGCTTCAACTAATGAAAAACTGTTTTTT.

V gene TRBV7-8 combines with J gene TRBJ1-2, with 7 bases fitting TRBD1. The V segment lost 7 bases and the J segment 4 bases; nucleotides outside the gene matches: 18. The length of the CDR3 is 17 residues. Germline V gene sequence: CDR1 SGHVS, CDR2 FQNEAQ. The CDR3 sequence is CASTPRVRRGPSYGYTF. CDR3 DNA: TGTGCCAGCACCCCACGAGTGCGAAGGGGGCCAAGCTATGGCTACACCTTC.

The chain joins TRBV5-1 to TRBJ2-2; 9 nucleotides line up with TRBD1. V shed 4 bases and J 4 bases; nucleotides not matched to a gene: 11. Germline CDR1 is SGHRS and CDR2 is YFSETQ. This CDR3 is 17 amino acids long. This CDR3 reads CASSRLGDRVVTGELFF. The CDR3 DNA follows: TGCGCCAGCAGCCGTTTAGGGGACAGGGTAGTCACCGGGGAGCTGTTTTTT.

J is TRBJ1-1 and V is TRBV28, with D possibly matching TRBD1 (6 bases). This CDR3 spans 14 amino acids. The germline V gene encodes CDR1 MDHEN and CDR2 SYDVKM. Trimming cost V 6 bases and J 4 bases, with 15 bases left between them. CDR3 sequence reads: CASRRTAPATEAFF. The CDR3, as DNA: TGTGCCAGCAGACGGACAGCACCGGCCACTGAAGCTTTCTTT.

This clone was detected only a few times. V and J are TRBV6-1 and TRBJ1-1; D perhaps matches TRBD1 (6 bases). CDR1 is MNHNS and CDR2 is SASEGT in the germline V gene. The V gene lost 3 bases and the J gene lost 0 bases, with 11 bases spanning the gap. The CDR3 runs to 15 residues. CDR3 region: CASSDRQAMNTEAFF. In DNA, the CDR3 is TGTGCCAGCAGTGACCGACAGGCAATGAACACTGAAGCTTTCTTT.

This clone was recorded only once. This chain connects TRBV4-3 to TRBJ1-6, with TRBD1 identical over 8 bases. After removal of 1 base from V and 8 bases from J, the junction contained 13 bases not matched to a gene. The CDR3 runs 18 residues. Germline V gene data show CDR1 as LGHNA and CDR2 as YSLEER. CDR3 sequence (DNA): TGCGCCAGCAGCCAAGTAAGCTCAGGGGGCGCTTGGGATTCACCCCTCCACTTT. Its protein product is CASSQVSSGGAWDSPLHF.

The chain links TRBV28 to TRBJ1-4; no definite D call. The length of the CDR3 is 16 residues. CDR1 is MDHEN and CDR2 is SYDVKM in the germline V gene. The V end lost 4 bases, the J end lost 5 bases, and 17 bases lay between the germline ends. CDR3 protein: CASSSTTSSYNEKLFF. CDR3 in DNA: TGTGCCAGCAGTTCCACCACGTCAAGCTACAATGAAAAACTGTTTTTT.

This chain joins TRBV12-3 or TRBV12-4 and TRBJ1-2; no reliable D call. V gave up 6 bases and J gave up 7 bases, with 15 bases separating them. This CDR3 contains 13 residues. DNA of the CDR3: TGTGCCAGCAGCACTGACGGGGTAGGTGGCTACACCTTC. Translated, it gives CASSTDGVGGYTF.

This clone appeared once. J is TRBJ1-2 and V is TRBV28; 7 bases are shared with TRBD1. The germline CDR1 and CDR2 sequences are MDHEN and SYDVKM. Trimming removed 8 bases from V and 0 bases from J; junction bases left unmatched: 9. This CDR3 contains 15 residues. The CDR3 DNA reads as TGTGCCAGCTTTGGGACAGAAGGGACTAACTATGGCTACACCTTC. Amino acid sequence: CASFGTEGTNYGYTF.

Turning to this clone: The same CDR3 also results from other DNA sequences found in this sample. The rearrangement joins TRBV19 to TRBJ2-1; 9 nucleotides match TRBD1. Per the germline V gene, CDR1 is LNHDA and CDR2 is SQIVND (reference sequence). Trimming at V came to 3 bases and at J to 4 bases, leaving 4 bases not matched to a gene. The CDR3 sequence is 15 residues long. The CDR3 protein is CASSIRGQGYNEQFF. CDR3 DNA: TGTGCCAGTAGTATTAGGGGACAGGGTTACAATGAGCAGTTCTTC.

In DNA form, the CDR3 reads TGTGCCAGCAGCCAAGTAAGGACAGATACCTCTGGAAACACCATATATTTT. Protein: CASSQVRTDTSGNTIYF. The V call is TRBV4-2, the J call TRBJ1-3; TRBD1 might be the D (6 bases). The CDR3 is 17 residues long. CDR1 and CDR2 (germline): LGHNA, YNFKEQ. V was cut by 1 base and J by 0 bases, with 13 bases left in between.